The 10 T cell receptor beta chains below all came from one sample that was sequenced in a study of T cell changes during pregnancy in multiple sclerosis. TCRdb's copy holds only in-frame clones and misses some; the assay was immunoSEQ multiplex PCR. The table has about 85,000 clones, roughly nine tenths seen once. Sequenced material: peripheral blood, taken in the first trimester of pregnancy. Receptors originate from a female donor with multiple sclerosis, enrolled in a pregnancy study.

This clone was found a few times. The chain recombines TRBV19 with TRBJ1-5; 7 bases line up with TRBD1. The CDR3 is 13 amino acids. With V trimmed by 7 bases and J by 7 bases, 7 bases remained unmatched. Germline V gene data show CDR1 as LNHDA and CDR2 as SQIVND (reference sequence). CDR3 residues: CASTKTGTQPQHF. The CDR3 nucleotides read TGTGCCAGTACTAAGACAGGGACCCAGCCCCAGCATTTT.

The V call is TRBV29-1, the J call TRBJ2-1, with TRBD1 matching over 9 bases. The CDR3 runs to 14 residues. CDR1 and CDR2 (germline): SQVTM, ANQGSEA. V was clipped by 4 bases and J by 12 bases; unmatched bases: 13. The CDR3 sequence is CSVGGQGVGSGQFF. The CDR3 DNA is TGCAGCGTTGGGGGACAGGGTGTTGGTAGTGGGCAGTTCTTC.

The rearrangement links TRBV7-2 to TRBJ2-5, with TRBD1 identical over 7 bases. Germline V gene data show CDR1 as SGHTA and CDR2 as FQGNSA. V was pared by 2 bases and J by 8 bases, with 8 bases of the junction left unmatched. The CDR3 sequence is 14 residues long. The CDR3 loop reads CASSLLETGRTQYF. CDR3 nucleotide sequence: TGTGCCAGCAGCTTATTAGAGACAGGGAGAACCCAGTACTTC.

This chain links TRBV29-1 with TRBJ2-7, with D maybe TRBD2 (6 bases). The CDR3 runs to 14 residues. V was trimmed by 4 bases and J by 4 bases, leaving 17 bases between them. Germline lookup yields CDR1 SQVTM and CDR2 ANQGSEA. The CDR3 here is CSVVGGAGWYEQYF. The CDR3 DNA is TGCAGCGTTGTTGGCGGGGCCGGTTGGTACGAGCAGTACTTC.

This clone was recorded only once. The chain couples TRBV5-6 to TRBJ2-7; TRBD2 matches at 13 bases. After removal of 4 bases from V and 6 bases from J, the junction contained 7 bases not matched to a gene. Germline CDR1 SGHDT, CDR2 YYEEEE. The CDR3 loop spans 15 amino acids. The CDR3 region is CASSPGLAGVSEQYF. The CDR3 coding sequence is TGTGCCAGCAGCCCCGGACTAGCGGGAGTCTCCGAGCAGTACTTC.

The rearrangement links TRBV11-1 to TRBJ1-5, with D possibly matching TRBD1 (6 bases). The CDR3 has 16 amino acids. In germline, CDR1 is SGHAT, CDR2 FQDESV (reference sequence). V was clipped by 9 bases and J by 5 bases, with 23 bases between them. CDR3 amino acids: CASRRQELSRHQPQHF. CDR3 in DNA: TGTGCCAGTCGCCGACAGGAGCTCTCCCGGCATCAGCCCCAGCATTTT.

This chain connects TRBV10-3 to TRBJ2-3; 8 nucleotides line up with TRBD2. Germline V CDR1 and CDR2: ENHRY, SYGVKD. V lost 6 bases to trimming and J lost 6 bases; unmatched junction nucleotides: 11. The CDR3 spans 15 residues. CDR3 amino acids: CAISEGLVRGDTQYF. In DNA form, the CDR3 reads TGTGCCATCAGCGAGGGACTAGTAAGGGGGGATACGCAGTATTTT.

V usage is TRBV9 and J usage is TRBJ1-1; maybe TRBD1 (6 bases). The CDR3 extends over 15 amino acids. Germline values: CDR1 SGDLS, CDR2 YYNGEE. V gave up 4 bases and J gave up 0 bases, with 13 bases separating them. The CDR3 region is CASSPRGGVNTEAFF. CDR3 nucleotide sequence: TGTGCCAGCAGCCCGAGGGGGGGGGTGAACACTGAAGCTTTCTTT.

This chain connects TRBV7-9 to TRBJ2-7; 7 bases fit TRBD2. The CDR3 has 15 amino acids. V trimming: 3 bases; J trimming: 7 bases; junction bases outside the gene matches: 12. CDR1 and CDR2 from the germline V gene are SEHNR and FQNEAQ (reference sequence). The CDR3 sequence is CASSFSAGVLGEQYF. As DNA, the CDR3 is TGTGCCAGCAGCTTTTCGGCGGGAGTCTTGGGGGAGCAGTACTTC.

This clone appeared once. The V call is TRBV5-4, the J call TRBJ2-7; D unresolved. Trimming took 2 bases from V and 3 from J, leaving 12 bases between them. The CDR3 consists of 14 residues. Germline V CDR1 and CDR2: SGHNT, YYREEE (reference sequence). For the CDR3, the DNA is TGTGCCAGCAGCTTACAGAATGTCATCTACGAGCAGTACTTC. Protein: CASSLQNVIYEQYF. Variable domain in full (rest from reference TRBV5-4 and TRBJ2-7): ETGVTQSPTHLIKTRGQQVTLRCSSQSGHNTVSWYQQALGQGPQFIFQYYREEENGRGNFPPRFSGLQFPNYSSELNVNALELDDSALYLCASSLQNVIYEQYFGPGTRLTVT.